Included here is one TCR beta chain sequence, with context. As yet, its antigen is unknown. This record comes from a study of neurological immune-mediated disorders. Study results and limitations: One related-CDR3 cluster, identified by phylogenetic grouping, held the repertoires of 18 of 34 multiple sclerosis patients and was a possible signature. Across subjects, no CDR3 amino acid sequence appeared in expanded clones of more than one subject, a finding that suggested private repertoires in all groups.

Where libraries were unsorted, they were derived from 2 million PBMCs stored at -80 degrees C. A 10-nucleotide random UMI tagged transcripts in template-switch 5'RACE cDNA synthesis. TCRdb itself ran the 5' RACE reads through MiXCR, one entry per CDR3 protein. The sample has just over 95,000 distinct CDR3 sequences, 3.5% seen once. V dropped 3 bases and J dropped 4; count of bases not matched to a gene: 8. The CDR3 extends over 15 amino acids. Germline V lookup: CDR1 MNHEY, CDR2 SMNVEV (reference sequence). This receptor was identified in a woman under 30 with multiple sclerosis. Sample: PBMCs. The V and J genes are TRBV27 and TRBJ1-2; TRBD1 aligns across 7 bases. This CDR3 is CASSFFGGDSYGYTF. CDR3 nucleotide sequence: TGTGCCAGCAGTTTTTTCGGGGGGGACAGCTATGGCTACACCTTC.